Listed below are T cell receptor beta chains from one sample, sequenced in a study of cytomegalovirus exposure and HLA in healthy donors. Libraries were prepared by immunoSEQ multiplex PCR; TCRdb keeps only in-frame clonotypes and omits some of them. This table has about 44,000 clones, 93% appearing once. Sequenced sample: PBMCs. The receptors originated from a woman in her late teens or twenties in good health and CMV-seronegative. The conserved cysteine and the conserved F or W are not part of the CDR3 here. A D gene is named only where the DNA matches it firmly.

v_gene,d_gene,j_gene,len,CDR3aa
TRBV7-6,NA,TRBJ2-7,15,ASSLAPSTDATYEQY
TRBV27,TRBD2,TRBJ2-7,11,ASSSGGPYEQY
TRBV28,NA,TRBJ2-5,12,ASSRPGPQETQY
TRBV6-1,TRBD1,TRBJ1-4,14,ASSEEPGTGGEKLF
TRBV5-6,NA,TRBJ1-5,11,ASSLTDHQPQH
TRBV10-3,TRBD2,TRBJ2-7,14,AISDIGSGATYEQY
TRBV5-1,TRBD1,TRBJ1-1,13,ASRSGGIGSTEAF
TRBV30,TRBD2,TRBJ2-3,13,AWMGLAGSTDTQY
TRBV6-5,TRBD1,TRBJ2-7,12,ASSEGQGFYEQY
TRBV29-1,TRBD1,TRBJ2-7,13,SVVWGDRPSYEQY
TRBV6-1,TRBD1,TRBJ1-5,12,ASSSDRGNQPQH
TRBV18,NA,TRBJ1-2,11,ASSPDSLYGYT
TRBV19,NA,TRBJ2-2,12,ASKRAIYTGELF
TRBV27,TRBD2,TRBJ2-7,13,ASSPLAGGFSEQY
TRBV15,NA,TRBJ1-4,14,ATSRDGTGRNEKLF
TRBV2,TRBD2,TRBJ2-5,13,ASSGLAGDQETQY
TRBV5-1,NA,TRBJ2-5,13,ASRHEGGYQETQY
TRBV28,TRBD2,TRBJ2-3,11,ASKLAGTDTQY
TRBV11-1,NA,TRBJ2-1,11,ASSQRASDEQF
TRBV21-1,NA,TRBJ2-7,13,ASSTRTGKDYEQY
TRBV5-4,NA,TRBJ1-2,11,ASSLGSDYGYT
TRBV19,NA,TRBJ1-1,12,ASKNQGAGTEAF
TRBV28,NA,TRBJ1-1,13,ASSLRSPMNTEAF
TRBV11-2,NA,TRBJ2-3,12,ASSLFQGPDTQY
TRBV6-5,TRBD1,TRBJ2-2,13,ASRQGSGDTGELF
TRBV25-1,TRBD2,TRBJ2-7,13,ASSPGGAYSYEQY
TRBV11-1,NA,TRBJ1-2,12,ASTERGGPYGYT
TRBV2,TRBD1,TRBJ2-2,13,ASSTRGQGTGELF
TRBV4-2,NA,TRBJ2-3,9,ASSATDTQY
TRBV29-1,TRBD1,TRBJ1-2,11,SVRQGIEYGYT
TRBV28,NA,TRBJ1-2,12,ASRQGIGNYGYT
TRBV10-3,NA,TRBJ1-1,11,AIKGAVNTEAF